The rows below give T cell receptor beta chains drawn from one sample of a study of human T cells and chemical hapten exposure. MiXCR, run by TCRdb on the RACE reads, gives a single entry per CDR3 protein. The sample has fewer than 300,000 distinct CDR3 sequences, approximately 8.4% seen once. This specimen consisted of whole blood, obtained in connection with sensitization to the hapten diphenylcyclopropenone (DPC). Receptors were obtained from a woman between 40 and 55 years old with alopecia areata. Some clones in this sample may be carry-over from other donors' samples. CDR3s include the opening cysteine and the closing phenylalanine or tryptophan. D genes are given only for firm matches. Rows give clone size only sometimes, using once, few, many, or a class for an expanded clone.

DNA: TGCAGTGCTAGAGAGTCCAATTCACCCCTCCACTTT
CDR3: CSARESNSPLHF
D: -
size: -
J: TRBJ1-6
V: TRBV20-1

DNA: TGCAGTGCCGCTAGCGGGCGCACCGGGGAGCTGTTTTTT
CDR3: CSAASGRTGELFF
D: TRBD2
size: -
J: TRBJ2-2
V: TRBV20-1

DNA: TGTGCCAGCGGGAAGCACCAAGAGACCCAGTACTTC
CDR3: CASGKHQETQYF
D: -
size: many
J: TRBJ2-5
V: TRBV7-2

DNA: TGCAGCGTTGATTTACACAGGGAAGCTTTCTTT
CDR3: CSVDLHREAFF
D: -
size: many
J: TRBJ1-1
V: TRBV29-1

DNA: TGTGCCAGCAGCCGCGGGACCAACACACACGAGCAGTACTTC
CDR3: CASSRGTNTHEQYF
D: -
size: -
J: TRBJ2-7
V: TRBV27

DNA: TGTGCCTCCAGGGTCGGTAGCGGGCCGCCTTACGAGCAGTACTTC
CDR3: CASRVGSGPPYEQYF
D: TRBD2
size: -
J: TRBJ2-7
V: TRBV10-3

DNA: TGCGCCAGCAGCCGGGCGGGATCCTACAATGAGCAGTTCTTC
CDR3: CASSRAGSYNEQFF
D: -
size: few
J: TRBJ2-1
V: TRBV4-3

DNA: TGTGCCAGCAGTGAAAGCGGGAGGGCCCACCACGAGCAGTACTTC
CDR3: CASSESGRAHHEQYF
D: TRBD2
size: many
J: TRBJ2-7
V: TRBV6-1

DNA: TGTGCCAGCAGTTTAGACAGGGCCAGGGGCCAGCCCCAGCATTTT
CDR3: CASSLDRARGQPQHF
D: -
size: few
J: TRBJ1-5
V: TRBV12-3/TRBV12-4

DNA: TGTGCCAGCAGCCCCGGTCTGGCTCGCACAGATACGCAGTATTTT
CDR3: CASSPGLARTDTQYF
D: -
size: many
J: TRBJ2-3
V: TRBV12-3/TRBV12-4

DNA: TGTGCCAGCAGTTACTCTTACAGGGACACAGATACGCAGTATTTT
CDR3: CASSYSYRDTDTQYF
D: -
size: -
J: TRBJ2-3
V: TRBV6-5

DNA: TGCGCCAGCAGCCCGGGTAGGGGGCGGTGGGCTGAAGCTTTCTTT
CDR3: CASSPGRGRWAEAFF
D: TRBD1
size: many
J: TRBJ1-1
V: TRBV4-3

DNA: TGTGCCAGCAGCCAGCGAACGGGAGGCTCCTACAATGAGCAGTTCTTC
CDR3: CASSQRTGGSYNEQFF
D: TRBD2
size: -
J: TRBJ2-1
V: TRBV3-1

DNA: TGTGCCAGCAGACTAGGGGGAGAGACCCAGTACTTC
CDR3: CASRLGGETQYF
D: -
size: -
J: TRBJ2-5
V: TRBV28

DNA: TGCGCCAGCAGCTTTGTATCAGGGGACCCGAACACTGAAGCTTTCTTT
CDR3: CASSFVSGDPNTEAFF
D: -
size: many
J: TRBJ1-1
V: TRBV5-1

DNA: TGTGCCAGCAGCACGACAGAAAACCACGAGCAGTACTTC
CDR3: CASSTTENHEQYF
D: -
size: -
J: TRBJ2-7
V: TRBV6-5

DNA: TGCAGCGTTGAAGGTAGTGCGGTCGGTAACTATGGCTACACCTTC
CDR3: CSVEGSAVGNYGYTF
D: -
size: few
J: TRBJ1-2
V: TRBV29-1

DNA: TGCGCCAGCAGCCAAGTCATCGCGGGAGGGCCTTCGCAGCAGTACTTC
CDR3: CASSQVIAGGPSQQYF
D: TRBD2
size: many
J: TRBJ2-7
V: TRBV4-3